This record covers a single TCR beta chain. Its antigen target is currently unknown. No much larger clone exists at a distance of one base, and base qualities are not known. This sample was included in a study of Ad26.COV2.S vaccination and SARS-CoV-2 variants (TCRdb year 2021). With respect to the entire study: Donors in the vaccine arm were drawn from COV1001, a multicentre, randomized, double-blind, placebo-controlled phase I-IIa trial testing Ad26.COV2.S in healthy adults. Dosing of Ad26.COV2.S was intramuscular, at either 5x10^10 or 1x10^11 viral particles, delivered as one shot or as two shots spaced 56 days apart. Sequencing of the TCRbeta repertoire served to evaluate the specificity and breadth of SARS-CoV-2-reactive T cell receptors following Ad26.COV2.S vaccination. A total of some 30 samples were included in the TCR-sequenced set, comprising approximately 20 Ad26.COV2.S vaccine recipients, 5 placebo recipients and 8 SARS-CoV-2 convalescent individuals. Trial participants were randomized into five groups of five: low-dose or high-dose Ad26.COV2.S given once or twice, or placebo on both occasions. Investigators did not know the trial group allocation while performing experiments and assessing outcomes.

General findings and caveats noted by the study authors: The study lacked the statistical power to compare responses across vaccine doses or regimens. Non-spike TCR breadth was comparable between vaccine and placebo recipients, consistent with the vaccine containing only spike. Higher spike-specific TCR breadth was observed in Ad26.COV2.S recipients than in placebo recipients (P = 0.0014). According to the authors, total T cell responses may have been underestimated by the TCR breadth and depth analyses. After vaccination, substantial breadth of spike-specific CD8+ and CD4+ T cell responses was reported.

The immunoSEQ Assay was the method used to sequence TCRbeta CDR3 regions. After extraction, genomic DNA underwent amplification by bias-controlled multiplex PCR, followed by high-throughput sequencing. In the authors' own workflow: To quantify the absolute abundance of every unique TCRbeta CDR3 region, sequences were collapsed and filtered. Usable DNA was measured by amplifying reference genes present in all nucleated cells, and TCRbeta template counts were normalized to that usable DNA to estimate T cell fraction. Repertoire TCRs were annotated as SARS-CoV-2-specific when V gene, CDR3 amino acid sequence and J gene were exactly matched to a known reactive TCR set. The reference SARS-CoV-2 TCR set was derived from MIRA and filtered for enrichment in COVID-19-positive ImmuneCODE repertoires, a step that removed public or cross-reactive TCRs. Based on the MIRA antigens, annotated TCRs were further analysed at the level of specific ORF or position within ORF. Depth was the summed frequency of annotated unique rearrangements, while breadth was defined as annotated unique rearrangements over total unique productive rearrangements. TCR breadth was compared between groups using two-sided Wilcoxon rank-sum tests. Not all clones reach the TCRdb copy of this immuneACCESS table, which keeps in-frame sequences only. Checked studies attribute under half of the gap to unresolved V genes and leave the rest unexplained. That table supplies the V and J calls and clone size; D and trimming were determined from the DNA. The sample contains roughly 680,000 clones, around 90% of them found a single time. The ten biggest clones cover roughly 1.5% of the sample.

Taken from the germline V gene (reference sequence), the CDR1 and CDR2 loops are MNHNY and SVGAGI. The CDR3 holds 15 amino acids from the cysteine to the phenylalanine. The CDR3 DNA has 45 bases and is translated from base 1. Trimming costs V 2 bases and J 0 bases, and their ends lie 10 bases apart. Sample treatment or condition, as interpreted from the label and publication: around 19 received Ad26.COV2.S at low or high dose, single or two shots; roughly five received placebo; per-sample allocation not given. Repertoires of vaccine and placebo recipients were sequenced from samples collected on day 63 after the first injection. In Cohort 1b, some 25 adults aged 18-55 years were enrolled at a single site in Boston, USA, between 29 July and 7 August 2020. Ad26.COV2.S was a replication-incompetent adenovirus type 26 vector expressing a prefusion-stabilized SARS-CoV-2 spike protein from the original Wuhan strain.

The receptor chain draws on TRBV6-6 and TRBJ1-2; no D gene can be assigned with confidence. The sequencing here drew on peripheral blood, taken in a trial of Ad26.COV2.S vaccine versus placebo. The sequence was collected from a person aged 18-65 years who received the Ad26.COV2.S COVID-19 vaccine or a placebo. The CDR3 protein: CASSYPGLSNYGYTF. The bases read TGTGCCAGCAGTTACCCCGGACTGTCTAACTATGGCTACACCTTC.